Following are 9 T cell receptor beta chains from one sample sequenced in a study of T cells in Graves' hyperthyroidism and ophthalmopathy. Researchers amplified the TCR beta CDR3 regions from RNA transcripts. RT-PCR in the first round (using the HTBI primer set) targeted the TCR CDR3. One entry per CDR3 protein, called by TCRdb with MiXCR from the multiplex PCR reads. The sample contains roughly 380,000 distinct CDR3 sequences, over 11% of which appear only once. Sequencing was done on a sample of blood. These TCRs come from a woman aged 55-69 years with Graves' hyperthyroidism.

This clonotype was counted many times. The V gene is TRBV20-1, the J gene TRBJ2-1; tentatively, D is TRBD1 (6 bases). There are 14 residues in the CDR3. Germline V gives CDR1 DFQATT, CDR2 SNEGSKA (reference sequence). Trimming stripped 0 bases from V and 7 bases from J, with 13 bases between. This CDR3 reads CSARDQGLLNEQFF. In nucleotides, the CDR3 is TGCAGTGCTAGAGATCAGGGGCTACTAAATGAGCAGTTCTTC.

This clonotype was observed a few times. This sequence joins TRBV20-1 and TRBJ1-5; weak D call: TRBD1 (6 bases). V was cut by 5 bases and J by 4 bases, with 12 bases left in between. Germline V CDR1 and CDR2: DFQATT, SNEGSKA (reference sequence). This CDR3 has 13 amino acids. CDR3 coding DNA: TGCAGTGCTGGACGAGGGGGGAATCAGCCCCAGCATTTT. It encodes CSAGRGGNQPQHF.

This clonotype was found a few times. V and J are TRBV3-1 and TRBJ1-6; D remains unclear. Germline V CDR1 and CDR2: LGHDT, YNNKEL (reference sequence). V lost 1 base to trimming and J lost 7 bases, with 5 bases between them. The CDR3 runs 13 residues. CDR3 sequence reads: CASSQAPNSPLHF. DNA of the CDR3: TGTGCCAGCAGCCAAGCTCCCAATTCACCCCTCCACTTT.

This clonotype was counted at least ten times. The V gene is TRBV11-2, the J gene TRBJ2-2; tentative D call: TRBD2 (6 bases). CDR1 and CDR2 from the germline V gene are SGHAT and FQNNGV. CDR3 length: 17 residues. V lost 3 bases, J lost 1 base, and 15 bases lay in between. Written as DNA, the CDR3 is TGTGCCAGCAGCTTGTGGGGGAGGACTAAGAACACCGGGGAGCTGTTTTTT. Translating it yields CASSLWGRTKNTGELFF.

Many counts were recorded for this clonotype. This chain links TRBV5-1 with TRBJ2-1; possible D gene TRBD1, 5 bases. Germline V gene sequence: CDR1 SGHRS, CDR2 YFSETQ. The CDR3 runs to 14 residues. V was pared by 0 bases and J by 7 bases, with 11 bases between. CDR3: CASSLGGRGNEQFF. Here the CDR3 DNA reads TGCGCCAGCAGCTTGGGCGGTAGGGGAAATGAGCAGTTCTTC.

This clonotype was picked up a small number of times. The chain carries TRBV19 and TRBJ1-1; D unresolved. The length of the CDR3 is 17 residues. Germline values: CDR1 LNHDA, CDR2 SQIVND (reference sequence). The ends were cut back, 3 bases at V and 5 bases at J, with 22 bases in the middle. The CDR3 nucleotides read TGTGCCAGTAGTATTAGCGGCAGACCCCCTTATGGTACTGAAGCTTTCTTT. Translated: CASSISGRPPYGTEAFF.

In this sample, this clonotype turned up a few times. This may be a read error, as it is one base from a much larger clone. V is TRBV7-3 and J is TRBJ2-1, with a possible D match to TRBD2 (5 bases). This CDR3 region has 12 residues. Germline CDR1 and CDR2: SGHTA and FQGTGA. The V and J ends lost 1 base and 9 bases respectively, with 7 bases between them. CDR3 loop: CASSLMGSEQFF. The CDR3 DNA reads TGTGCCAGCAGCTTAATGGGGAGTGAGCAGTTCTTC.

This clonotype was observed many times. In DNA form, the CDR3 reads TGCGCCAGCAGCCCTATTCTAGCGGGGAACAATGAGCAGTTCTTC. This encodes CASSPILAGNNEQFF. J is TRBJ2-1 and V is TRBV5-1, with 9 bases matching TRBD2. The length of the CDR3 is 15 residues. Germline V gene sequence: CDR1 SGHRS, CDR2 YFSETQ. V dropped 4 bases and J dropped 5; count of bases not matched to a gene: 7. The whole variable domain, filled in from reference TRBV5-1 and TRBJ2-1, reads KAGVTQTPRYLIKTRGQQVTLSCSPISGHRSVSWYQQTPGQGLQFLFEYFSETQRNKGNFPGRFSGRQFSNSRSEMNVSTLELGDSALYLCASSPILAGNNEQFFGPGTRLTVL.

This clonotype was counted only a few times. This rearrangement joins TRBV24-1 to TRBJ2-2, with D possibly TRBD1 on 5 matching bases. Germline CDR1 and CDR2: KGHDR and SFDVKD. V was pared by 1 base and J by 2 bases, with 10 bases between. This CDR3 has 16 amino acids. For the CDR3, the DNA is TGTGCCACCAGTGATTTATCAGGGTACAACACCGGGGAGCTGTTTTTT. Residues: CATSDLSGYNTGELFF.